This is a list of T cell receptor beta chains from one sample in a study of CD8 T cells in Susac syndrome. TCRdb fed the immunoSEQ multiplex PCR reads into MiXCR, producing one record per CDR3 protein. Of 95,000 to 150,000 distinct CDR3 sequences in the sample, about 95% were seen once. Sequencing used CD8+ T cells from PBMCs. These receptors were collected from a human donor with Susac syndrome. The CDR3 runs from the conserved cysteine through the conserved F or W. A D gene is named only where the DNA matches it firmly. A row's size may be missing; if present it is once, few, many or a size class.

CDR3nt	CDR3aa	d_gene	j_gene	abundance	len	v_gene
TGCAGTGCCCAAAACGGGGGGGGGTCCGAGCAGTACTTC	CSAQNGGGSEQYF	TRBD2	TRBJ2-7	once	13	TRBV20-1
TGCAGCTCTACCCCCAAGGGACCCGAGGAAGCTTTCTTT	CSSTPKGPEEAFF	NA	TRBJ1-1	NA	13	TRBV29-1
TGTGCCAGCAGTTTCGTCCGCAGGGATAATGAGCAGTTCTTC	CASSFVRRDNEQFF	NA	TRBJ2-1	NA	14	TRBV6-1
TGTGCCAGCAGCTTTGCAAGATACAATGAGCAGTTCTTC	CASSFARYNEQFF	NA	TRBJ2-1	NA	13	TRBV11-2
TGCGCCAGCAGCACCGGGACAGGGGGCGTCGGAGAGACCCAGTACTTC	CASSTGTGGVGETQYF	TRBD1	TRBJ2-5	NA	16	TRBV5-1
TGTGCCAGCAGTGACCCCGGGACACTCAGGGCAGATACGCAGTATTTT	CASSDPGTLRADTQYF	NA	TRBJ2-3	NA	16	TRBV27
TGTGCCAGCAGCTTCTACCAGGGATTAGCCTCTGGGGCCAACGTCCTGACTTTC	CASSFYQGLASGANVLTF	NA	TRBJ2-6	NA	18	TRBV7-9
TGTGCCTGGAGCACCGACGTTAATTCACCCCTCCACTTT	CAWSTDVNSPLHF	NA	TRBJ1-6	NA	13	TRBV30
TGTGCCAGCAGTTTATCTGCAGGGAACTATGGCTACACCTTC	CASSLSAGNYGYTF	NA	TRBJ1-2	NA	14	TRBV12-3/TRBV12-4
TGTGCCAGCAGTCGCCAAGGGGCCGCGGGTACTGAAGCTTTCTTT	CASSRQGAAGTEAFF	NA	TRBJ1-1	NA	15	TRBV27
TGTGCCAGCAGCCAAGGGACAGTCGAGCAGTTCTTC	CASSQGTVEQFF	NA	TRBJ2-1	NA	12	TRBV14
TGTGCCAGCAGTTCCACAGGCGGGGGCGGAGAGACCCAGTACTTC	CASSSTGGGGETQYF	NA	TRBJ2-5	NA	15	TRBV6-5
TGTGCCAGCAGCCAGGGACAGGCGAACACTGAAGCTTTCTTT	CASSQGQANTEAFF	TRBD1	TRBJ1-1	NA	14	TRBV7-8
TGTGCCAGCAGTCAGACAGGGGGCGCCGGTCAGCCCCAGCATTTT	CASSQTGGAGQPQHF	TRBD1	TRBJ1-5	NA	15	TRBV6-5
TGTGCCAGCAGCGTAGGCTCGGGGGAGTCCTACAATGAGCAGTTCTTC	CASSVGSGESYNEQFF	NA	TRBJ2-1	NA	16	TRBV9
TGTGCCAGCAGTGAAACCGACAGCCCTACTGTTGCAACTAATGAAAAACTGTTTTTT	CASSETDSPTVATNEKLFF	NA	TRBJ1-4	NA	19	TRBV2
TGCAGCTACCTCGCAACTAATGAAAAACTGTTTTTT	CSYLATNEKLFF	NA	TRBJ1-4	NA	12	TRBV29-1
TGTGCCAGCAGCTTAGTTCCCGCCTACGAGCAGTACTTC	CASSLVPAYEQYF	NA	TRBJ2-7	NA	13	TRBV7-2
TGTGCCGGAGGACCCTCCAGGAGCGAGCAGTACTTC	CAGGPSRSEQYF	NA	TRBJ2-7	NA	12	TRBV6-5
TGCAGCGTCCGACTAGACGGTACGCAGTATTTT	CSVRLDGTQYF	NA	TRBJ2-3	NA	11	TRBV29-1
TGCAGCGTTGAAGAGGTAGGGACACAGGTCTACGAGCAGTACTTC	CSVEEVGTQVYEQYF	NA	TRBJ2-7	NA	15	TRBV29-1
TGTGCCAGCAGCTTAGCAACTGAAGCTTTCTTT	CASSLATEAFF	NA	TRBJ1-1	NA	11	TRBV13
TGTGCCAGCAGTCCACTAGCGGGGGGGCTCAATGAGCAGTTCTTC	CASSPLAGGLNEQFF	TRBD2	TRBJ2-1	NA	15	TRBV6-5
TGCGCCAGCAGCCCCCGGACAGGCACAGATACGCAGTATTTT	CASSPRTGTDTQYF	NA	TRBJ2-3	NA	14	TRBV4-1
TGTGCCAGCTCACAGGGGTATGGTCAGCCCCAGCATTTT	CASSQGYGQPQHF	TRBD1	TRBJ1-5	NA	13	TRBV11-1
TGTGCCAGCAGTCCATGGTTGGCGGGGGGCGCAAACATTCAGTACTTC	CASSPWLAGGANIQYF	TRBD2	TRBJ2-4	NA	16	TRBV25-1
TGCAGCGTGACAGGAGGGGCGCAAAACACCGGGGAGCTGTTTTTT	CSVTGGAQNTGELFF	NA	TRBJ2-2	NA	15	TRBV29-1
TGTGCCAGCAGTGACGATGCCGATGGGGCCAACGTCCTGACTTTC	CASSDDADGANVLTF	NA	TRBJ2-6	NA	15	TRBV6-5
TGTGCCAGCAGCTTACATCCAAGCCAAGAGACCCAGTACTTC	CASSLHPSQETQYF	NA	TRBJ2-5	NA	14	TRBV7-8